The 22 T cell receptor beta chains in this list originate from one sample, sequenced in a study of breast tumors, draining lymph nodes, adjacent tissues. One entry per CDR3 protein, called by TCRdb with MiXCR from the multiplex PCR reads. The sample shows more than 10,000 distinct CDR3 sequences, roughly 70% of them seen only once. Sequenced input: tumor-adjacent breast tissue. The receptors come from a female donor with breast cancer. Some clones in this sample may be carry-over from other donors' samples.

The V call is TRBV20-1, the J call TRBJ2-2; D uncertain. The CDR3 runs to 13 residues. V was cut by 5 bases and J by 7 bases, with 14 bases left in between. Per the germline V gene, CDR1 is DFQATT and CDR2 is SNEGSKA (reference sequence). The CDR3 region has the DNA TGCAGTGCTCCTGGGAATGTGTACGGGGAGCTGTTTTTT. Translating it yields CSAPGNVYGELFF.

The CDR3 DNA is TGCAGTGCTTCCGGGACAGGGTCTCCCTACGAGCAGTACTTC. Amino acid sequence: CSASGTGSPYEQYF. The chain couples TRBV20-1 to TRBJ2-7; 9 nucleotides line up with TRBD1. The CDR3 has 14 amino acids. Trimming cost V 5 bases and J 2 bases; bases outside gene matches: 7. Germline CDR1 and CDR2: DFQATT and SNEGSKA (reference sequence).

The chain couples TRBV28 to TRBJ2-7; D unclear. The CDR3 runs 12 residues. Germline CDR1 MDHEN, CDR2 SYDVKM. The ends were cut back, 4 bases at V and 2 bases at J, with 6 bases in the middle. CDR3 bases: TGTGCCAGCAGTTCCGTAACCTACGAGCAGTACTTC. This encodes CASSSVTYEQYF.

The chain's CDR3 is CASSWPRGRDTQYF. Here the CDR3 DNA reads TGTGCCAGCAGCTGGCCGCGGGGGCGAGATACGCAGTATTTT. The chain recombines TRBV5-6 with TRBJ2-3; the D gene is possibly TRBD2 (7 bases). The CDR3 extends over 14 amino acids. Germline CDR1 SGHDT, CDR2 YYEEEE. Trimming left V 3 bases short and J 5 bases short, with 13 bases between. Based on the CDR3 plus reference TRBV5-6 and TRBJ2-3, the full variable domain is DAGVTQSPTHLIKTRGQQVTLRCSPKSGHDTVSWYQQALGQGPQFIFQYYEEEERQRGNFPDRFSGHQFPNYSSELNVNALLLGDSALYLCASSWPRGRDTQYFGPGTRLTVL.

The chain links TRBV24-1 to TRBJ2-7, with 7 bases lining up with TRBD1. Unmatched junction bases numbered 2, after V lost 2 bases and J lost 2 bases. CDR1 KGHDR and CDR2 SFDVKD come from the germline V gene. This CDR3 is 14 amino acids long. As DNA, the CDR3 is TGTGCCACCAGTGATTCCGACAGGGCCTACGAGCAGTACTTC. Translated: CATSDSDRAYEQYF.

The chain joins TRBV4-3 to TRBJ2-3; TRBD2 is a possible D gene (5 bases). The CDR3 is 15 residues long. Per germline, CDR1 LGHNA and CDR2 YSLEER. Trimming shortened V by 0 bases and J by 5 bases, and 12 bases separated the two germline ends. In nucleotides, the CDR3 is TGCGCCAGCAGCCAAGAAAGAGGGAAGCAAGATACGCAGTATTTT. Protein product: CASSQERGKQDTQYF.

The chain couples TRBV20-1 to TRBJ2-7; 9 bases match TRBD1. The CDR3 length is 15 residues. Germline V gives CDR1 DFQATT, CDR2 SNEGSKA (reference sequence). V was clipped by 3 bases and J by 4 bases; unmatched bases: 10. The CDR3 protein is CSARAPQGARYEQYF. DNA of the CDR3: TGCAGTGCTAGGGCCCCACAGGGGGCTAGGTACGAGCAGTACTTC.

This clonotype was found once. CDR3 nucleotides: TGTGCCACCTCCCGGGACAGAGGTAGGAGCTCTGGAAACACCATATATTTT. It codes for CATSRDRGRSSGNTIYF. The V gene is TRBV6-2 or TRBV6-3, the J gene TRBJ1-3; TRBD1 aligns across 7 bases. CDR3 length: 17 amino acids. The V segment lost 10 bases and the J segment 0 bases; nucleotides outside the gene matches: 15. Germline loops: CDR1 MNHEY, CDR2 SVGEGT.

J is TRBJ2-1 and V is TRBV11-2; no reliable D call. The CDR3 sequence is 11 residues long. Trimming removed 6 bases from V and 8 bases from J, with 8 bases in between. CDR1 is SGHAT, CDR2 FQNNGV, per germline. CDR3 sequence (DNA): TGTGCCAGCAGGTCCGGATATGAGCAGTTCTTC. Its translation is CASRSGYEQFF.

This clonotype occurred once. The rearrangement joins TRBV12-3 or TRBV12-4 to TRBJ2-7; 9 bases align to TRBD1. The DNA end is more similar to TRBJ2-1, so the J call may be wrong. CDR3 size: 13 residues. The CDR3 loop reads CASSGTGRDEQFF. The CDR3 coding sequence is TGTGCCAGCAGTGGGACAGGGAGGGATGAGCAGTTCTTC.

This rearrangement joins TRBV6-1 to TRBJ1-2, with 8 bases aligning to TRBD1. The ends lost 4 bases at V and 6 bases at J; junction bases unmatched: 4. Germline CDR1 and CDR2: MNHNS and SASEGT. This CDR3 has 13 amino acids. Here the CDR3 reads CASSADRDDGYTF. In DNA form, the CDR3 reads TGTGCCAGCAGTGCGGACAGGGACGATGGCTACACCTTC.

The chain is built from TRBV7-9 and TRBJ2-1; the match to TRBD1 covers 11 bases. With 5 bases clipped from V and 8 bases from J, the junction kept 11 bases outside the gene matches. This CDR3 is built from 16 residues. Looked up from germline, CDR1 is SEHNR and CDR2 is FQNEAQ (reference sequence). CDR3 amino acids: CASSLSGQGAFYEQFF. CDR3 nucleotides: TGTGCCAGCAGCCTAAGCGGACAGGGGGCTTTCTATGAGCAGTTCTTC.

The CDR3 loop reads CASSRGLAGDEQYF. The CDR3, as DNA: TGTGCCAGTAGTAGAGGACTAGCGGGAGACGAGCAGTACTTC. The genes are TRBV19 and TRBJ2-7; 13 nucleotides match TRBD2. With 4 bases clipped from V and 5 bases from J, the junction kept 2 bases outside the gene matches. CDR1 is LNHDA and CDR2 is SQIVND in the germline V gene (reference sequence). The CDR3 has 14 amino acids.

V usage is TRBV6-2 or TRBV6-3 and J usage is TRBJ2-1; D gene unclear. V was clipped by 0 bases and J by 7 bases, with 4 bases between them. The CDR3 loop spans 12 amino acids. Germline V gives CDR1 MNHEY, CDR2 SVGEGT. This CDR3 is CASSYSRNEQFF. The CDR3, as DNA: TGTGCCAGCAGTTACTCAAGGAATGAGCAGTTCTTC.

At least ten counts were recorded for this clonotype. This sequence joins TRBV5-5 and TRBJ2-3; the D is unclear. Trimming took off 5 bases at V and 1 base at J, with 11 bases between the two ends. The CDR3 is 14 residues long. CDR1 SGHKS and CDR2 YYEKEE come from the germline V gene (reference sequence). The CDR3 protein is CASSPEFGTDTQYF. CDR3 bases: TGTGCCAGCAGTCCTGAGTTCGGCACAGATACGCAGTATTTT.

DNA of the CDR3: TGTGCCAGCAGTACTATACCGGGTGACTACACTCTCTACGAGCAGTACTTC. This codes for CASSTIPGDYTLYEQYF. This rearrangement joins TRBV2 to TRBJ2-7; TRBD2 might be the D (5 bases). Looked up from germline, CDR1 is SNHLY and CDR2 is FYNNEI. This CDR3 is 17 amino acids long. The V end was cut by 5 bases, the J end by 3 bases, with 23 bases between.

V is TRBV7-8 and J is TRBJ2-2; 14 bases are a match to TRBD2. This CDR3 contains 17 residues. J lost 4 bases, V lost 5 bases, and 6 bases had no gene match. The germline V gene encodes CDR1 SGHVS and CDR2 FQNEAQ. The DNA for the CDR3 is TGTGCCAGCAGCCAGGGACTAGCGGGAGTGGCCACCGGGGAGCTGTTTTTT. Amino acid sequence: CASSQGLAGVATGELFF.

The chain carries TRBV19 and TRBJ2-6; 7 positions agree with TRBD2. V trimming: 6 bases; J trimming: 2 bases; junction bases outside the gene matches: 4. This CDR3 comprises 15 residues. CDR1 is LNHDA and CDR2 is SQIVND in the germline V gene (reference sequence). The CDR3 loop is CASRGTTAGANVLTF. The CDR3 region has the DNA TGTGCCAGTAGGGGGACTACGGCTGGGGCCAACGTCCTGACTTTC.

The chain combines TRBV24-1 with TRBJ2-3; TRBD1 aligns across 8 bases. The CDR3 has 14 residues. The V gene end was trimmed by 8 bases and the J gene end by 0 bases; junction bases not matched to a gene: 3. CDR1 is KGHDR, CDR2 SFDVKD, per germline. The CDR3 sequence is CATTGQGSTDTQYF. The CDR3 DNA reads TGTGCCACCACCGGACAGGGAAGCACAGATACGCAGTATTTT.

This chain links TRBV5-6 with TRBJ2-7, with D perhaps TRBD1 (5 bases). V lost 1 base, J lost 2 bases, and 13 bases lay in between. The germline gives CDR1 SGHDT, CDR2 YYEEEE. CDR3 size: 15 residues. The CDR3 here is CASSLSKGPAYEQYF. The CDR3 DNA is TGTGCCAGCAGCTTGTCAAAGGGGCCGGCCTACGAGCAGTACTTC.

V and J are TRBV7-9 and TRBJ2-7; tentatively, D is TRBD1 (6 bases). V was pared by 0 bases and J by 6 bases, with 15 bases between. The CDR3 has 15 residues. The germline gives CDR1 SEHNR, CDR2 FQNEAQ (reference sequence). This CDR3 reads CASSLAGVVGGEQYF. CDR3 nucleotide sequence: TGTGCCAGCAGCTTAGCCGGGGTAGTAGGGGGCGAGCAGTACTTC.

The CDR3 reads CASSLGGPEKLFF. CDR3 bases: TGTGCCAGCAGCTTAGGGGGACCGGAAAAACTGTTTTTT. The J gene is TRBJ1-4, the V gene TRBV7-8; TRBD1 is a possible D gene (5 bases). The CDR3 runs to 13 residues. The germline gives CDR1 SGHVS, CDR2 FQNEAQ. The V end was cut by 1 base, the J end by 8 bases, with 8 bases between.